Shown below are 24 T cell receptor beta chains from a single sample sequenced in a study of shared clonotypes between healthy human individuals. Assay: immunoSEQ multiplex PCR; the TCRdb copy retains only in-frame clones and omits some. The sample shows about 1.5 million clones, approximately 97% of them seen only once. The sequencing sample was made of naive CD4+ T cells sorted from blood. This sample's subset: CD45RA+ positively selected. The origin of the receptors is a man younger than 40 in good health.

The rearrangement links TRBV7-8 to TRBJ2-7; no clear D. The V gene's germline CDR1 is SGHVS and CDR2 FQNEAQ. The CDR3 runs to 12 residues. Trimming shortened V by 2 bases and J by 5 bases, and 7 bases separated the two germline ends. CDR3 in amino acids: CASSLIGDEQYF. CDR3 in DNA: TGTGCCAGCAGCTTAATCGGCGACGAGCAGTACTTC.

The chain is built from TRBV11-3 and TRBJ2-2; possible D gene TRBD2, 7 bases. The germline gives CDR1 SGHNT, CDR2 YENEEA. V dropped 3 bases and J dropped 3 bases, with 17 bases sitting between them. The CDR3 covers 17 residues. CDR3 bases: TGTGCCAGCAGCTTGGGCGGGGGCTCTTTGGACACCGGGGAGCTGTTTTTT. Its translation: CASSLGGGSLDTGELFF.

This chain uses TRBV9 with TRBJ2-7; unclear D gene. The CDR3 loop spans 14 amino acids. V shed 0 bases and J shed 1 base, with 8 bases lying between them. Germline lookup yields CDR1 SGDLS and CDR2 YYNGEE. CDR3 residues: CASSVETGSYEQYF. Written as DNA, the CDR3 is TGTGCCAGCAGCGTAGAAACCGGGTCCTACGAGCAGTACTTC.

This chain connects TRBV7-8 to TRBJ1-1, with D uncertain. Trimming pared 10 bases from V and 5 bases from J, leaving 20 bases between. Germline-derived CDR1 and CDR2 are SGHVS and FQNEAQ. The CDR3 contains 14 residues. CDR3 loop: CATHSRDTGTEAFF. In DNA form, the CDR3 reads TGTGCCACCCATTCCCGCGACACCGGGACTGAAGCTTTCTTT.

The J gene is TRBJ2-2, the V gene TRBV6-5, with 10 nucleotides matching TRBD1. V shed 6 bases and J 8 bases; nucleotides not matched to a gene: 9. Germline V gene sequence: CDR1 MNHEY, CDR2 SVGAGI. The CDR3 totals 15 residues. The CDR3 DNA follows: TGTGCCAGCAGATTCAGACAGGGGGCGGAGGGGGAGCTGTTTTTT. Its translation: CASRFRQGAEGELFF.

The V call is TRBV9, the J call TRBJ2-5; maybe TRBD2 (6 bases). The CDR3 spans 15 residues. CDR1 and CDR2 (germline): SGDLS, YYNGEE. With 0 bases removed from V and 2 bases from J, the gap between germline ends came to 11 bases. The CDR3 DNA is TGTGCCAGCAGCGTAGCTATTGGGGGGCAAGAGACCCAGTACTTC. Residues: CASSVAIGGQETQYF.

The chain has TRBV7-2 and TRBJ2-3; D perhaps matches TRBD1 (6 bases). Germline-derived CDR1 and CDR2 are SGHTA and FQGNSA. The CDR3 is 14 residues long. V lost 4 bases and J lost 4, with 12 bases in between. CDR3 amino acids: CASSYRVLADTQYF. Written as DNA, the CDR3 is TGTGCCAGCAGCTACAGGGTTTTGGCAGATACGCAGTATTTT.

This clone was observed a single time. V and J are TRBV28 and TRBJ1-1, with a tentative D call TRBD1 (6 bases). The CDR3 has 15 amino acids. Trimming pared 2 bases from V and 7 bases from J, leaving 17 bases between. CDR1 is MDHEN, CDR2 SYDVKM, per germline. This CDR3 reads CASSLRPTGPLEAFF. CDR3 nucleotides: TGTGCCAGCAGTTTACGTCCGACAGGCCCCCTTGAAGCTTTCTTT. The entire variable domain, with the rest obtained from reference TRBV28 and TRBJ1-1, is as follows: DVKVTQSSRYLVKRTGEKVFLECVQDMDHENMFWYRQDPGLGLRLIYFSYDVKMKEKGDIPEGYSVSREKKERFSLILESASTNQTSMYLCASSLRPTGPLEAFFGQGTRLTVV.

The genes are TRBV11-1 and TRBJ1-4; D perhaps matches TRBD1 (5 bases). The V end lost 4 bases, the J end lost 5 bases, and 14 bases lay between the germline ends. CDR1 is SGHAT, CDR2 FQDESV, per germline (reference sequence). The CDR3 spans 15 residues. CDR3 amino acids: CASSSRGFRNEKLFF. CDR3 bases: TGTGCCAGCAGCTCTAGGGGCTTTCGGAATGAAAAACTGTTTTTT.

In its sample, this clone was seen once. This chain connects TRBV10-1 to TRBJ2-5; TRBD2 agrees at 9 bases. Germline V gene sequence: CDR1 WNHNN, CDR2 SYGVQD (reference sequence). V lost 6 bases, J lost 4 bases, and 12 bases stayed unmatched. The CDR3 length is 16 residues. CDR3 DNA: TGCGCCAGCAGCTCCGGGCATAGCGGGAGAGGAGAGACCCAGTACTTC. It translates to CASSSGHSGRGETQYF.

J is TRBJ1-2 and V is TRBV28; D may be TRBD1 (6 bases). This CDR3 is built from 14 residues. V lost 2 bases and J 7 bases, leaving 14 bases between the germline ends. Germline V lookup: CDR1 MDHEN, CDR2 SYDVKM. This CDR3 reads CASSLPQGPGGYTF. The CDR3 DNA follows: TGTGCCAGCAGTTTACCGCAGGGGCCGGGTGGCTACACCTTC.

Notes on this clone: Other nucleotide sequences in the sample specify the same CDR3. This chain links TRBV7-9 with TRBJ1-1; 7 bases map to TRBD1. CDR3 size: 13 residues. With 1 base clipped from V and 5 bases from J, the junction kept 1 base outside the gene matches. Germline CDR1 reads SEHNR; CDR2 reads FQNEAQ (reference sequence). CDR3 residues: CASSLEQGTEAFF. The CDR3 nucleotides are TGTGCCAGCAGCTTAGAACAGGGGACTGAAGCTTTCTTT.

This chain uses TRBV6-1 with TRBJ1-2, with 9 bases that match TRBD1. V shed 4 bases and J 4 bases; nucleotides not matched to a gene: 7. This CDR3 is built from 15 residues. Per the germline V gene, CDR1 is MNHNS and CDR2 is SASEGT. The CDR3: CASSAGTGNFYGYTF. CDR3 sequence (DNA): TGTGCCAGCAGTGCCGGGACAGGGAATTTCTATGGCTACACCTTC.

This chain joins TRBV5-1 and TRBJ2-5, with D possibly TRBD2 on 6 matching bases. CDR1 SGHRS and CDR2 YFSETQ come from the germline V gene. Trimming pared 4 bases from V and 5 bases from J, leaving 21 bases between. This CDR3 has 16 residues. CDR3 in amino acids: CASSTTILGGGETQYF. The CDR3 DNA is TGCGCCAGCAGCACCACGATACTAGGCGGAGGGGAGACCCAGTACTTC.

This chain uses TRBV6-1 with TRBJ2-7; 9 nucleotides match TRBD2. CDR1 MNHNS and CDR2 SASEGT come from the germline V gene. Trimming took 3 bases from V and 2 from J; bases not matched to a gene: 8. The CDR3 sequence is 16 residues long. CDR3 loop: CASSDRRAGGPYEQYF. The CDR3 nucleotides read TGTGCCAGCAGTGATAGACGCGCGGGAGGGCCCTACGAGCAGTACTTC.

For this clone: Different DNA sequences within this sample yield the same CDR3. The chain combines TRBV9 with TRBJ2-2, with a weak D call TRBD2 (5 bases). The CDR3 is made up of 15 amino acids. V lost 2 bases, J lost 0 bases, and 8 bases lay in between. Germline-derived CDR1 and CDR2 are SGDLS and YYNGEE. CDR3 bases: TGTGCCAGCAGCGTGACTACCACGAACACCGGGGAGCTGTTTTTT. Translating gives CASSVTTTNTGELFF.

The genes are TRBV2 and TRBJ2-2; D gene unclear. V was pared by 1 base and J by 4 bases, with 4 bases between. The germline V gene has CDR1 SNHLY and CDR2 FYNNEI. The CDR3 covers 13 residues. CDR3 protein: CASSEGSTGELFF. CDR3 coding DNA: TGTGCCAGCAGTGAAGGTTCCACCGGGGAGCTGTTTTTT.

As regards this clone: One end of the junction varies from germline; a read error may be responsible. The chain combines TRBV5-6 with TRBJ2-5; D possibly corresponds to TRBD1 (6 bases). Germline CDR1 and CDR2: SGHDT and YYEEEE. The CDR3 spans 12 residues. CDR3 region: CASNFPTGYSHF. DNA for the CDR3: TGTGCCAGCAACTTTCCGACAGGTTACTCTCACTTC.

CDR3 residues: CASSYGTRDQPQHF. CDR3 nucleotide sequence: TGTGCCAGCAGTTACGGGACGCGAGATCAGCCCCAGCATTTT. This chain uses TRBV6-5 with TRBJ1-5; weak D call: TRBD1 (5 bases). Per germline, CDR1 MNHEY and CDR2 SVGAGI. The CDR3 loop spans 14 amino acids. V was pared by 2 bases and J by 5 bases, with 10 bases between.

Comments on this clone: This specimen includes other DNA sequences encoding the same CDR3. V usage is TRBV6-5 and J usage is TRBJ2-7, with 12 bases fitting TRBD2. This CDR3 has 15 residues. V lost 2 bases and J lost 4; bases outside the gene matches: 3. Germline CDR1 reads MNHEY; CDR2 reads SVGAGI. The CDR3 here is CASSYGLAGGYEQYF. The CDR3 DNA reads TGTGCCAGCAGTTACGGTCTAGCGGGAGGGTACGAGCAGTACTTC.

This chain connects TRBV19 to TRBJ1-3; no clear D. The V end lost 5 bases, the J end lost 0 bases, and 14 bases lay between the germline ends. The CDR3 loop spans 16 amino acids. From germline, CDR1 is LNHDA and CDR2 SQIVND (reference sequence). CDR3 sequence reads: CASSPSDADSGNTIYF. The CDR3 bases are TGTGCCAGTAGTCCGTCGGACGCGGACTCTGGAAACACCATATATTTT.

This chain links TRBV5-6 with TRBJ2-5; D gene uncertain. The ends were cut back, 0 bases at V and 5 bases at J, with 5 bases in the middle. The CDR3 is 12 residues long. Germline V gives CDR1 SGHDT, CDR2 YYEEEE. CDR3 DNA: TGTGCCAGCAGCTTGGGAATGGAGACCCAGTACTTC. Translated: CASSLGMETQYF.

V usage is TRBV5-8 and J usage is TRBJ2-1, with D uncertain. V was trimmed by 0 bases and J by 9 bases, leaving 13 bases between them. CDR1 and CDR2 (germline): SGHTS, YDEGEE. This CDR3 has 14 residues. This CDR3 is CASSLAASRSEQFF. The CDR3 DNA is TGTGCCAGCAGCTTGGCCGCATCGAGGAGTGAGCAGTTCTTC.

This chain connects TRBV6-1 to TRBJ2-5; 8 bases are shared with TRBD1. Trimming took 6 bases from V and 5 from J; bases not matched to a gene: 5. Germline V gene sequence: CDR1 MNHNS, CDR2 SASEGT. This CDR3 is built from 13 residues. CDR3 protein: CASSRGLTETQYF. In DNA form, the CDR3 reads TGTGCCAGCAGCAGGGGGCTTACGGAGACCCAGTACTTC.